This record covers a single T cell receptor (beta chain). The entry originates in a study of T cell changes during pregnancy in multiple sclerosis. Measured with immunoSEQ multiplex PCR; TCRdb has only the in-frame clones, and not every one. The sample holds under 75,000 clones, more than 85% seen once. This sample comprised peripheral blood, obtained in the first trimester of pregnancy. The clonotype comes from a female donor with multiple sclerosis, enrolled in a pregnancy study.

The CDR3 reads CASERPGLALYNEQFF. CDR3 in DNA: TGTGCCAGCGAACGTCCGGGACTAGCGTTATACAATGAGCAGTTCTTC. The chain couples TRBV5-8 to TRBJ2-1; 10 bases map to TRBD2. CDR1 and CDR2 (germline): SGHTS, YDEGEE. The J segment lost 4 bases and the V segment lost 7 bases, leaving 11 bases of the junction unmatched. The CDR3 sequence is 16 residues long. Variable domain in full (rest from reference TRBV5-8 and TRBJ2-1): EAGVTQSPTHLIKTRGQQATLRCSPISGHTSVYWYQQALGLGLQFLLWYDEGEERNRGNFPPRFSGRQFPNYSSELNVNALELEDSALYLCASERPGLALYNEQFFGPGTRLTVL.